This entry describes one T cell receptor beta chain. This record belongs to a study of blood T cell repertoires in COVID-19. In the study overall: The study drew acute and convalescent COVID-19 samples from the United States, Italy and Spain. Nucleic acid was either cDNA or gDNA, and it came from T cells, B-cell-depleted T cells, or PBMCs.

Germline CDR1 is SGDLS and CDR2 is YYNGEE. The CDR3 covers 17 residues. V shed 0 bases and J 8 bases; nucleotides not matched to a gene: 12. Study processing details: Reference gene primer amplification yielded estimated nucleated cell counts. The repertoire was sequenced with immunoSEQ multiplex PCR; TCRdb's copy has only in-frame clones and lacks some. The V and J calls and the clone size are those of that table, but D and trimming were determined from the DNA. The sample shows 190,000 or so clones, approximately 86% of them seen only once. This clonotype originated in a man aged 35 to 55 with active or convalescent COVID-19. The chain links TRBV9 to TRBJ1-2; TRBD1 agrees at 11 bases. Sample: peripheral blood. The CDR3 region has the DNA TGTGCCAGCAGCGTAGCCACCCGAGGACAGGGGGCGAGCGGCTACACCTTC. The encoded protein is CASSVATRGQGASGYTF.